The clone carrying this T cell receptor (beta chain) was counted many times. The sample originates from a study of early T cells in non-severe SARS-CoV-2 infection. V shed 5 bases, J shed 4 bases, and the junction held 6 bases outside the gene matches. Germline-derived CDR1 and CDR2 are MNHEY and SVGAGI. The CDR3 sequence is 14 residues long. TCRdb re-derived calls from the 5' RACE reads in MiXCR, one entry per CDR3 protein. Counted here are 74,000 or so distinct CDR3 sequences, roughly 12% occurring once; the ten biggest clones make up roughly 3.8%. The V call is TRBV6-5, the J call TRBJ1-1, with 8 bases that match TRBD1. The sample consisted of whole blood. This clonotype was sampled from an adult who was a healthcare worker with PCR-confirmed SARS-CoV-2 infection or an uninfected control (not recorded which). As DNA, the CDR3 is TGTGCCAGCAGTCGAGCACAGGGGGTCACTGAAGCTTTCTTT. It codes for CASSRAQGVTEAFF.